The present T cell receptor (beta chain) was sequenced within a study of naive and memory T cell subsets. Cells stained for CD3, CD4, CD8, CD45RA and CD27 were sorted into four subsets. This clonotype has a count of ten or more. The antigen remains unidentified. Broader study findings: A clonotype means one alpha or beta sequence, not an alpha/beta pair.

The beta constant-region primer was an equimolar mix of two oligonucleotides covering TRBC1 and TRBC2. Ligated cDNA was amplified by four rounds of PCR with nested alpha and beta constant-region primers and SP2. From the UMI-ligation and nested PCR reads, TCRdb called clonotypes with MiXCR, one entry per CDR3 protein. The sample consists of some 83,000 distinct CDR3 sequences, 8% to 9.5% of them appearing once. The CDR3 is 13 amino acids. Germline CDR1 reads SGHDT; CDR2 reads YYEEEE. V lost 4 bases, J lost 3 bases, and 8 bases lay in between. The specimen sequenced was naive CD8+ T cells from blood. This TCR was recovered from a human donor in good health. The chain has TRBV5-6 and TRBJ2-1; the D gene is possibly TRBD2 (5 bases). CDR3 nucleotide sequence: TGTGCCAGCAGCATCCGGGACTACAATGAGCAGTTCTTC. Protein product: CASSIRDYNEQFF.